The 9 T cell receptor beta chains below all came from one sample that was sequenced in a study of shared clonotypes between healthy human individuals. Assay: immunoSEQ multiplex PCR; the TCRdb copy retains only in-frame clones and omits some. The sample records 2 million to 2.5 million clones, approximately 95% being singletons. Sequences were obtained from naive CD4+ T cells sorted from blood. Subset indicated: CD45RA+ positively selected. These receptors all come from a man between 18 and 29 years old in good health.

This chain uses TRBV4-1 with TRBJ2-2; possible D gene TRBD1, 5 bases. Germline CDR1 and CDR2: MGHRA and YSYEKL. V was pared by 1 base and J by 5 bases, with 11 bases between. The CDR3 is 15 residues long. The CDR3 DNA reads TGCGCCAGCAGCCAAGTCCAGGGAAGAACCGGGGAGCTGTTTTTT. Protein: CASSQVQGRTGELFF.

A word on this clone: One end of the junction varies from germline; a read error may be responsible. This sequence joins TRBV7-7 and TRBJ2-7, with 9 bases aligning to TRBD2. CDR3 length: 17 amino acids. Germline assignment: CDR1 SSHAT and CDR2 FNYEAQ (reference sequence). The CDR3 spells CASSPLGVLAGDYEQYF. Written as DNA, the CDR3 is TGTGCTAGCAGCCCCTTGGGGGTACTAGCGGGCGACTACGAGCAGTACTTC.

This rearrangement joins TRBV6-4 to TRBJ2-3; D is unresolved. The CDR3 length is 11 residues. Trimming left V 4 bases short and J 4 bases short, with 3 bases between. Germline lookup yields CDR1 MRHNA and CDR2 SNTAGT. The CDR3 loop is CASSAPDTQYF. The CDR3, as DNA: TGTGCCAGCAGTGCGCCAGATACGCAGTATTTT.

In the case of this clone: A read error may produce the germline difference seen at one junction end. V gene TRBV28 combines with J gene TRBJ1-5, with no clear D. The CDR3 has 13 residues. Germline CDR1 is MDHEN and CDR2 is SYDVKM. The CDR3 reads CACSLPSNQPQHF. Written as DNA, the CDR3 is TGTGCCTGCAGCCTCCCGAGCAATCAGCCCCAGCATTTT.

This chain uses TRBV5-1 with TRBJ1-2, with D unclear. Germline V lookup: CDR1 SGHRS, CDR2 YFSETQ. V was pared by 4 bases and J by 5 bases, with 12 bases between. CDR3 size: 13 residues. CDR3 in amino acids: CASSSREGYGYTF. CDR3 coding DNA: TGCGCCAGCAGCAGCCGGGAAGGATATGGCTACACCTTC.

This rearrangement joins TRBV11-2 to TRBJ2-2, with 8 bases lining up with TRBD1. Germline-derived CDR1 and CDR2 are SGHAT and FQNNGV. The junction had 5 bases not matched to a gene; V was cut back by 5 bases and J by 3 bases. The CDR3 sequence is 15 residues long. The CDR3 spells CASSPQGADTGELFF. As DNA, the CDR3 is TGTGCCAGCAGCCCCCAGGGGGCTGACACCGGGGAGCTGTTTTTT.

This clone was picked up one time. The chain recombines TRBV5-1 with TRBJ1-2; D is perhaps TRBD1 (6 bases). CDR1 is SGHRS, CDR2 YFSETQ, per germline. V shed 4 bases and J shed 4 bases, with 17 bases lying between them. The CDR3 runs 15 residues. CDR3 in DNA: TGCGCCAGCAGCGTAGCCGTGGGGGGCTCCTATGGCTACACCTTC. Encoded protein: CASSVAVGGSYGYTF. The variable domain in full, completed from reference TRBV5-1 and TRBJ1-2, reads KAGVTQTPRYLIKTRGQQVTLSCSPISGHRSVSWYQQTPGQGLQFLFEYFSETQRNKGNFPGRFSGRQFSNSRSEMNVSTLELGDSALYLCASSVAVGGSYGYTFGSGTRLTVV.

The rearrangement links TRBV18 to TRBJ2-3; 12 bases match TRBD1. Trimming took 6 bases from V and 3 from J; bases not matched to a gene: 13. In germline, CDR1 is KGHSH, CDR2 LQKENI. The CDR3 sequence is 18 residues long. CDR3 in amino acids: CASSLTGTGGASTDTQYF. For the CDR3, the DNA is TGTGCCAGCTCGCTCACCGGGACAGGGGGCGCTTCGACAGATACGCAGTATTTT.

The V and J genes are TRBV5-1 and TRBJ2-1, with 9 bases lining up with TRBD1. The CDR3 runs 15 residues. The germline V gene has CDR1 SGHRS and CDR2 YFSETQ. The trim removed 3 bases at V and 3 bases at J, leaving 4 bases unmatched. The CDR3 coding sequence is TGCGCCAGCAGCTACGAGGGACAGGGCTACAATGAGCAGTTCTTC. This codes for CASSYEGQGYNEQFF. Using reference TRBV5-1 and TRBJ2-1 for the parts outside the CDR3, the full variable domain is KAGVTQTPRYLIKTRGQQVTLSCSPISGHRSVSWYQQTPGQGLQFLFEYFSETQRNKGNFPGRFSGRQFSNSRSEMNVSTLELGDSALYLCASSYEGQGYNEQFFGPGTRLTVL.